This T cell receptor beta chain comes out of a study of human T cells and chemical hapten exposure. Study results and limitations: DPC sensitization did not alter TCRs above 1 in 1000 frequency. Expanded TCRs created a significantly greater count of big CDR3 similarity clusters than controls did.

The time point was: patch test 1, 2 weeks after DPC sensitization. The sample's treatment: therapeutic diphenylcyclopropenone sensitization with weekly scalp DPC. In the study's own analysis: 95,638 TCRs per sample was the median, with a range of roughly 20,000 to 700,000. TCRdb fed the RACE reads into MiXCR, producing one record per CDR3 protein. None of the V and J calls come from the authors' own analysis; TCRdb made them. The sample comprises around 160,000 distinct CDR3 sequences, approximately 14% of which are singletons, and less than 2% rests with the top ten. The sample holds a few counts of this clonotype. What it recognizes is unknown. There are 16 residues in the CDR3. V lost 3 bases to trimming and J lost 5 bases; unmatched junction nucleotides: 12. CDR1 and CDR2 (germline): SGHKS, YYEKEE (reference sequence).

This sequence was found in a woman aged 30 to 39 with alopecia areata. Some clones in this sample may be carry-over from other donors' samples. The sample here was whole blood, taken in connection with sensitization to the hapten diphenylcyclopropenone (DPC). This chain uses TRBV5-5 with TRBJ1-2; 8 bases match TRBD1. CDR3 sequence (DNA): TGTGCCAGCAGCTCAACCACAGGGGGAGCTGGGTATGGCTACACCTTC. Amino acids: CASSSTTGGAGYGYTF.